The 16 T cell receptor beta chains presented below share a single source sample, sequenced in a study of blood T cell repertoires in COVID-19. The assay was immunoSEQ multiplex PCR, and TCRdb's table has in-frame clones only and misses some. This sample has about 170,000 clones, with around 90% found just once. Sequencing was done on a sample of peripheral blood. Receptors originate from a woman of 80 years or more with COVID-19, enrolled during active disease.

The V and J genes are TRBV5-1 and TRBJ2-3; possibly TRBD2 for D (6 bases). The ends were cut back, 0 bases at V and 1 base at J, with 9 bases in the middle. This CDR3 has 15 residues. Germline V gene lookup returns CDR1 SGHRS and CDR2 YFSETQ. The CDR3 nucleotides read TGCGCCAGCAGCTTGGGCAGGGAGGGCACAGATACGCAGTATTTT. Protein: CASSLGREGTDTQYF.

V and J are TRBV7-2 and TRBJ1-2; 8 bases line up with TRBD1. The CDR3 runs to 15 residues. V lost 5 bases and J lost 2; bases outside the gene matches: 7. Germline assignment: CDR1 SGHTA and CDR2 FQGNSA. For the CDR3, the DNA is TGTGCCAGCAGCAACGGAGGACAGGGAAACTATGGCTACACCTTC. Translation gives CASSNGGQGNYGYTF. Looking up the rest from reference TRBV7-2 and TRBJ1-2 gives the full variable domain: GAGVSQSPSNKVTEKGKDVELRCDPISGHTALYWYRQSLGQGLEFLIYFQGNSAPDKSGLPSDRFSAERTGGSVSTLTIQRTQQEDSAVYLCASSNGGQGNYGYTFGSGTRLTVV.

The rearrangement links TRBV28 to TRBJ1-1; D gene uncertain. Deletions cut 5 bases from V and 4 bases from J, with 14 bases between. The CDR3 sequence is 14 residues long. In germline, CDR1 is MDHEN, CDR2 SYDVKM. CDR3 region: CASSPADSGTEAFF. The CDR3 region has the DNA TGTGCCAGCAGTCCAGCAGACTCGGGCACTGAAGCTTTCTTT.

The chain employs TRBV28 and TRBJ2-1; 9 bases are a match to TRBD2. The CDR3 is made up of 17 amino acids. CDR1 and CDR2 from the germline V gene are MDHEN and SYDVKM. The V gene end was trimmed by 8 bases and the J gene end by 6 bases; junction bases not matched to a gene: 17. CDR3 residues: CASGPGGGRAHINEQFF. In DNA form, the CDR3 reads TGTGCCAGCGGGCCGGGAGGCGGGAGGGCCCATATCAATGAGCAGTTCTTC.

This chain connects TRBV12-3 or TRBV12-4 to TRBJ1-5; maybe TRBD1 (5 bases). Trimming stripped 3 bases from V and 6 bases from J, with 6 bases between. This CDR3 is 12 amino acids long. This chain's CDR3 is CASSFTGQPQHF. As DNA, the CDR3 is TGTGCCAGCAGTTTTACAGGTCAGCCCCAGCATTTT.

The chain links TRBV28 to TRBJ1-3; no reliable D call. Germline V gene lookup returns CDR1 MDHEN and CDR2 SYDVKM. The V and J ends lost 3 bases and 0 bases respectively, with 15 bases between them. The CDR3 extends over 17 amino acids. As DNA, the CDR3 is TGTGCCAGCAGTTTCCCCAACCTGCGGCGCTCTGGAAACACCATATATTTT. This translates into CASSFPNLRRSGNTIYF.

This clone was detected only a few times. The J gene is TRBJ2-1, the V gene TRBV6-1; 7 bases fit TRBD2. This CDR3 is built from 22 residues. The trim removed 2 bases at V and 8 bases at J, leaving 30 bases unmatched. The germline V gene has CDR1 MNHNS and CDR2 SASEGT. The CDR3 DNA reads as TGTGCCAGCAGTGAAATTCGACCCAGGACCCTCGGGGGAGGGCCGCCGGGTGATGAGCAGTTCTTC. This translates into CASSEIRPRTLGGGPPGDEQFF.

The chain has TRBV7-2 and TRBJ1-1; 8 positions match TRBD1. The CDR3 sequence is 15 residues long. Germline loops: CDR1 SGHTA, CDR2 FQGNSA. V lost 5 bases to trimming and J lost 0 bases; unmatched junction nucleotides: 5. CDR3 in amino acids: CASSGRTGLNTEAFF. The CDR3 DNA reads as TGTGCCAGCAGCGGGCGGACAGGGTTGAACACTGAAGCTTTCTTT.

A few counts support this clone. This chain joins TRBV6-1 and TRBJ1-2; D is unclear. Germline values: CDR1 MNHNS, CDR2 SASEGT. The CDR3 totals 12 residues. V lost 2 bases and J lost 2, with 3 bases in between. Written as DNA, the CDR3 is TGTGCCAGCAGTGAACAAAACTATGGCTACACCTTC. Translating it yields CASSEQNYGYTF.

This sequence joins TRBV6-5 and TRBJ1-6; no definite D call. This CDR3 has 14 residues. The germline CDR1 and CDR2 sequences are MNHEY and SVGAGI. The V and J ends lost 6 bases and 7 bases respectively, with 13 bases between them. CDR3 DNA sequence: TGTGCCAGCAGGCGAGTTGTAGAGAATTCACCCCTCCACTTT. Translation: CASRRVVENSPLHF.

The gene calls are TRBV4-2 and TRBJ1-2, with 8 bases aligning to TRBD1. The CDR3 has 16 amino acids. The germline CDR1 and CDR2 sequences are LGHNA and YNFKEQ. V shed 0 bases and J 8 bases; nucleotides not matched to a gene: 11. This CDR3 is CASSQDSRTGISGYTF. CDR3 coding DNA: TGTGCCAGCAGCCAAGACTCTCGGACAGGGATCAGCGGCTACACCTTC.

This rearrangement joins TRBV5-1 to TRBJ2-7; 7 positions agree with TRBD1. CDR3 length: 14 residues. With V trimmed by 2 bases and J by 6 bases, 8 bases remained unmatched. Germline CDR1 reads SGHRS; CDR2 reads YFSETQ. The CDR3 region has the DNA TGCGCCAGCAGCTTAAGTCAGGGGGAAGGCGAGCAGTACTTC. It is translated as CASSLSQGEGEQYF.

V usage is TRBV3-1 (or the pseudogene TRBV3-2) and J usage is TRBJ1-1; D gene ambiguous. The CDR3 is 14 amino acids. The germline gives CDR1 LGHDT, CDR2 YNNKEL (reference sequence). Trimming took off 1 base at V and 6 bases at J, with 12 bases between the two ends. This chain's CDR3 is CASSQGYRSAEAFF. In DNA, the CDR3 is TGTGCCAGCAGCCAAGGGTACCGAAGCGCTGAAGCTTTCTTT.

V is TRBV3-1 (or the pseudogene TRBV3-2) and J is TRBJ1-6; the D gene is possibly TRBD1 (6 bases). The CDR3 has 13 amino acids. V was cut by 1 base and J by 14 bases, with 12 bases left in between. Germline V gives CDR1 LGHDT, CDR2 YNNKEL (reference sequence). CDR3 nucleotide sequence: TGTGCCAGCAGCCAAGTGGGGGGGCTTGCCCTCCACTTT. Residues: CASSQVGGLALHF.

The chain carries TRBV4-1 and TRBJ2-7; 7 bases align to TRBD1. V lost 0 bases, J lost 4 bases, and 6 bases stayed unmatched. CDR1 and CDR2 (germline): MGHRA, YSYEKL. This CDR3 is built from 15 residues. The CDR3 spells CASSQEAARGYEQYF. CDR3 DNA sequence: TGCGCCAGCAGCCAAGAGGCGGCCAGGGGGTACGAGCAGTACTTC.

The V and J genes are TRBV5-1 and TRBJ2-1; no firm D call. Germline assignment: CDR1 SGHRS and CDR2 YFSETQ. The CDR3 is 15 amino acids. V was pared by 4 bases and J by 0 bases, with 11 bases between. CDR3 coding DNA: TGCGCCAGCAGCCCGGGTTTGAGCTCCTACAATGAGCAGTTCTTC. As protein: CASSPGLSSYNEQFF.